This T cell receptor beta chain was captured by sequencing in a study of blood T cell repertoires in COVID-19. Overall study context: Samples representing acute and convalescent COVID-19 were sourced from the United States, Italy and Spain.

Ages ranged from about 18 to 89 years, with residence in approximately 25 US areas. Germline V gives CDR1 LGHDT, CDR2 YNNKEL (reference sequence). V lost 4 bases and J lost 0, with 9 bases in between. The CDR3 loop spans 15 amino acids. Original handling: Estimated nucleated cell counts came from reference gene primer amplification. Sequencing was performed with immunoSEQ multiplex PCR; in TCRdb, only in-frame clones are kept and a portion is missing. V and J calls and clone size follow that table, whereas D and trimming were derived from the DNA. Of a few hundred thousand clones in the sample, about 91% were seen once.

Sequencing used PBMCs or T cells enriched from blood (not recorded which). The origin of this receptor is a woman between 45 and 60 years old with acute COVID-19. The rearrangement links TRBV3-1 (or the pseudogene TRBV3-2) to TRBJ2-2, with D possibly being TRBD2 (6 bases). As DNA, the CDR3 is TGTGCCAGCAGCCCCCGGGAGACGAACACCGGGGAGCTGTTTTTT. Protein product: CASSPRETNTGELFF.